This TCR beta chain comes out of a study of PD-1 blockade in classical Hodgkin lymphoma. Background on the study: Patients were infused with nivolumab 3 mg/kg every 2 weeks.

Each and every patient relapsed after autologous stem cell transplantation, and patients got differing brentuximab vedotin exposure. The study, taken as a whole, reports: Baseline TCR diversity was reportedly lower in newly diagnosed patients than healthy donors. Causes of the repertoire differences remain undefined, possibly disease activity or prior therapy. Complete responders matched newly diagnosed patients in baseline diversity.

Turning to this clone: Its matching antigen is unknown.

Sequencing was performed with immunoSEQ multiplex PCR; in TCRdb, only in-frame clones are kept and a portion is missing. The repertoire holds fewer than 100,000 clones, with under 90% as singletons. The CDR3 is 15 residues long. V shed 6 bases, J shed 3 bases, and the junction held 9 bases outside the gene matches. In germline, CDR1 is MNHEY, CDR2 SVGAGI. The sequencing here drew on peripheral blood mononuclear cells (PBMCs), taken at baseline. This sequence originates from a human donor with classical Hodgkin lymphoma. V and J are TRBV6-5 and TRBJ2-7; 9 bases line up with TRBD1. The CDR3 loop is CASSSGTGIFYEQYF. DNA of the CDR3: TGTGCCAGCAGCTCAGGGACAGGGATTTTCTACGAGCAGTACTTC.